This T cell receptor beta chain was found in a study of CD8+ T cells in alopecia areata. The treatment: oral pan-JAK inhibitor, 5-10 mg twice daily. On this clone: No antigen is known for it.

Broader study findings: Lesional scalp, especially alopecia totalis/universalis, showed higher clonality than normal scalp. Persistence during tofacitinib was seen for many expanded lesional clones in scalp and blood. Scalp clonality dropped significantly under tofacitinib, as did expanded CD8+ top-100 clones. Unlike in mice, where it was clearer, TCR sharing across patients was less clear, possibly HLA-related.

Following RNA extraction, reverse transcription yielded cDNA that acted as the sequencing template. Clones were read by immunoSEQ multiplex PCR, and TCRdb kept only the in-frame ones, dropping some. The table has over 150,000 clones, around half seen once; the top ten hold 11%. From germline, CDR1 is SGHVS and CDR2 FQNEAQ. The CDR3 is 14 residues long. V was clipped by 2 bases and J by 4 bases; unmatched bases: 2. The chain uses TRBV7-8 and TRBJ2-7; 10 bases align to TRBD1. The sequence was collected from a human donor with alopecia areata. Sequenced material: CD8+ T cells sorted from blood, taken at week 24, from a patient treated with tofacitinib. The CDR3 sequence: CASSLPGQGYEQYF. CDR3 nucleotide sequence: TGTGCCAGCAGCTTACCGGGACAGGGGTACGAGCAGTACTTC. Drawing the rest from reference TRBV7-8 and TRBJ2-7, the complete variable domain is GAGVSQSPRYKVAKRGQDVALRCDPISGHVSLFWYQQALGQGPEFLTYFQNEAQLDKSGLPSDRFFAERPEGSVSTLKIQRTQQEDSAVYLCASSLPGQGYEQYFGPGTRLTVT.